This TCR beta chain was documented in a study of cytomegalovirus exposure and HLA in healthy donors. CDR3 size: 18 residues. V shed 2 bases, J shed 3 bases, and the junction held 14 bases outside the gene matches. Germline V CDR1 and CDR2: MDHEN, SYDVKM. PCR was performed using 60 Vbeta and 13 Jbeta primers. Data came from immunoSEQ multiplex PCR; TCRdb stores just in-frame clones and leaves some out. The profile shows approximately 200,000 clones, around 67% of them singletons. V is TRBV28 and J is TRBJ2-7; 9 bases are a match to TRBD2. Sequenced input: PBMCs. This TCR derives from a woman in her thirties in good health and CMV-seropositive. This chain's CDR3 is CASSLPSARTSVIYEQYF. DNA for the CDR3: TGTGCCAGCAGTTTACCCTCGGCTCGGACTAGCGTCATCTACGAGCAGTACTTC.